The clone carrying this T cell receptor (beta chain) was observed many times. This specimen comes from a study of regulatory T cells in long-lasting Graves disease. Both iRepertoire HTBI primers and Arm-PCR of CDR3 regions were used to build the TCR beta libraries. TCRdb re-analysed the multiplex PCR reads in MiXCR, keeping a single row per CDR3 protein. Altogether approximately 400,000 distinct CDR3 sequences are present, roughly 15% being singletons, with the ten largest covering under 9%. In germline, CDR1 is SGHRS, CDR2 YFSETQ. V was clipped by 4 bases and J by 3 bases; unmatched bases: 10. The CDR3 contains 15 residues. Documented time point: newly diagnosed GD, antithyroid drugs for less than 3 months. The TCR library was made from RNA that had been extracted from PBMCs in TRIzol. This sample was shared with a second study, whose subject was T cells in Graves' hyperthyroidism and ophthalmopathy.

The V call is TRBV5-1, the J call TRBJ2-7; TRBD1 matches at 7 bases. This sample comprised peripheral blood mononuclear cells (PBMCs), obtained at new diagnosis, from a patient treated with antithyroid drugs. The origin of this receptor is a woman between 35 and 50 years old with Graves disease. For the CDR3, the DNA is TGCGCCAGCAGCCCCGAGGCCCAGGGGGACTACGAGCAGTACTTC. Translated, it gives CASSPEAQGDYEQYF.